The rows below give T cell receptor beta chains drawn from one sample of a study of beta chain features in type 1 diabetes. Clones were sequenced by immunoSEQ multiplex PCR, and TCRdb holds only the in-frame ones, with some missing. The sample has fewer than 25,000 clones, more than 60% seen once. Specimen: Tregs from blood. These TCRs come from a woman in her thirties or forties in good health. Each CDR3 is given with its conserved first and last residue.

TRBV5-6	TRBJ2-1	CASSQDAGGGPYNEQFF
TRBV25-1	TRBJ1-1	CASSDLRTEAFF
TRBV21-1	TRBJ1-4	CASSIRHATNEKLFF
TRBV10-3	TRBJ2-3	CAIRAGSATDTQYF
TRBV5-5	TRBJ2-5	CASSLDSETQYF
TRBV7-6	TRBJ2-5	CASSLKLGLGAGREPQYF
TRBV2	TRBJ2-3	CASSGGRGGPTQYF
TRBV5-4	TRBJ2-4	CASRPSGVENIQYF
TRBV7-2	TRBJ1-6	CASSLGVRGSNSPLHF
TRBV11-2	TRBJ2-7	CASSTGSYEQYF
TRBV29-1	TRBJ2-1	CSVAPLAGGPYNEQFF
TRBV29-1	TRBJ2-1	CSGARSGGGNEQFF
TRBV27	TRBJ2-7	CASKSVGHYEQYF
TRBV12-5	TRBJ2-5	CASGLVRTSVETQYF
TRBV19	NA	CASSISDITYEQYF
TRBV5-1	TRBJ2-3	CASSSSGTHTDTQYF
TRBV19	TRBJ2-3	CATTLAGGTDTQYF
TRBV19	TRBJ1-5	CASSTLGRGGNQPQHF
TRBV6-5	TRBJ2-7	CASSRILGRDEQYF
TRBV7-6	TRBJ1-2	CASSLGQGVYGYTF
TRBV13	TRBJ1-2	CASSLLSVTYGYTF
TRBV7-2	TRBJ2-5	CASRPSSDRGPETQYF